This paragraph covers one TCR beta chain sequence. As yet, its antigen is unknown. This CDR3 contains 15 residues. Per germline, CDR1 SGHDN and CDR2 FVKESK. The germline V and J ends were trimmed by 4 bases and 0 bases, with 13 bases remaining between them. Sequencing was performed with immunoSEQ multiplex PCR; in TCRdb, only in-frame clones are kept and a portion is missing. The sample holds around 30,000 clones, about 71% seen once. The data were taken from a study of PD-1 blockade in classical Hodgkin lymphoma. Turning to the study itself: Every 2 weeks, patients got 3 mg/kg intravenous nivolumab. General observations from the study: Complete responders' baseline diversity resembled that of newly diagnosed patients.

There was relapse after autologous stem cell transplantation in every patient, and there was variation in brentuximab vedotin exposure. Best responses included complete response and partial response; otherwise, the best response was progressive disease. Sample: peripheral blood mononuclear cells (PBMCs), taken before the second cycle of nivolumab. V usage is TRBV14 and J usage is TRBJ2-7, with D possibly matching TRBD2 (6 bases). This clonotype was obtained from a human donor with classical Hodgkin lymphoma. The CDR3 DNA is TGTGCCAGCAGCCCGACCTTGACTAGCTCCTACGAGCAGTACTTC. Protein: CASSPTLTSSYEQYF.